What follows are 32 T cell receptor beta chains derived from one specimen sequenced in a study of blood T cell repertoires in COVID-19. Sequenced by immunoSEQ multiplex PCR; TCRdb stores in-frame clones only, minus some. Here the sample spans about 200,000 clones, approximately 90% being singletons. Sequences were obtained from peripheral blood. The receptors were gathered from a man under 40 with acute or convalescent COVID-19.

This clone was seen a single time. The gene calls are TRBV7-9 and TRBJ1-1; D is uncertain. Germline CDR1 is SEHNR and CDR2 is FQNEAQ (reference sequence). V lost 5 bases and J 0 bases, leaving 7 bases between the germline ends. This CDR3 is 13 amino acids long. The chain's CDR3 is CASSLEMNTEAFF. In DNA form, the CDR3 reads TGTGCCAGCAGCCTGGAGATGAACACTGAAGCTTTCTTT.

The genes are TRBV30 and TRBJ2-1; D gene uncertain. V lost 1 base to trimming and J lost 5 bases, with 12 bases between them. Germline V CDR1 and CDR2: GTSNPN, SVGIG (reference sequence). This CDR3 is built from 14 residues. Here the CDR3 reads CAWSDSPNNNEQFF. The CDR3 bases are TGTGCCTGGAGTGACAGCCCGAATAACAATGAGCAGTTCTTC.

The chain couples TRBV6-5 to TRBJ1-1; no definite D call. Germline CDR1 and CDR2: MNHEY and SVGAGI. V was clipped by 2 bases and J by 7 bases, with 14 bases between them. The CDR3 spans 14 residues. For the CDR3, the DNA is TGTGCCAGCAGTTACGGAGGGTATTCGGGTGAAGCTTTCTTT. Its translation is CASSYGGYSGEAFF.

This chain joins TRBV5-4 and TRBJ2-7; 8 nucleotides match TRBD2. This CDR3 contains 15 residues. J was trimmed by 4 bases and V by 4 bases; bases with no gene match: 10. The germline V gene encodes CDR1 SGHNT and CDR2 YYREEE (reference sequence). The CDR3 DNA reads as TGTGCCAGCAGCCGACGTAGCGGGATGGGATACGAGCAGTACTTC. Translated, it gives CASSRRSGMGYEQYF.

The chain recombines TRBV5-1 with TRBJ1-4; perhaps TRBD1 as D (6 bases). Germline V gene sequence: CDR1 SGHRS, CDR2 YFSETQ. This CDR3 spans 17 amino acids. V was cut by 0 bases and J by 0 bases, with 12 bases left in between. CDR3 loop: CASSLGLGATTNEKLFF. In nucleotides, the CDR3 is TGCGCCAGCAGCTTGGGTCTGGGGGCGACAACTAATGAAAAACTGTTTTTT.

This CDR3 reads CASSYPRGGELFF. The CDR3 DNA is TGTGCCAGCAGTTACCCAAGGGGCGGGGAGCTGTTTTTT. The V and J genes are TRBV6-5 and TRBJ2-2; TRBD1 might be the D (5 bases). Trimming removed 2 bases at V and 7 bases at J, with 8 bases between. Looked up from germline, CDR1 is MNHEY and CDR2 is SVGAGI. This CDR3 has 13 amino acids.

The rearrangement uses TRBV19 and TRBJ1-1, with a tentative D call TRBD1 (6 bases). Germline V gene sequence: CDR1 LNHDA, CDR2 SQIVND (reference sequence). V gave up 0 bases and J gave up 1 base, with 12 bases separating them. CDR3 length equals 16 residues. The CDR3 DNA follows: TGTGCCAGTAGTATAGATCGGGACACTCAGAACACTGAAGCTTTCTTT. This sequence encodes CASSIDRDTQNTEAFF.

J is TRBJ2-3 and V is TRBV6-6; D possibly corresponds to TRBD2 (5 bases). The germline CDR1 and CDR2 sequences are MNHNY and SVGAGI (reference sequence). The CDR3 runs to 13 residues. V lost 6 bases and J lost 2, with 9 bases in between. The CDR3 DNA sequence: TGTGCCAGCAGGGTCGGGGTCACAGATACGCAGTATTTT. This codes for CASRVGVTDTQYF.

This chain joins TRBV30 and TRBJ2-5; D is perhaps TRBD1 (6 bases). V was trimmed by 7 bases and J by 10 bases, leaving 25 bases between them. The CDR3 loop spans 14 amino acids. Germline CDR1 is GTSNPN and CDR2 is SVGIG (reference sequence). The CDR3, as DNA: TGTGCCTCTGGCCCCGGGACACGGTATGGAGTCCAGTACTTC. Translated: CASGPGTRYGVQYF.

The rearrangement links TRBV5-1 to TRBJ2-3, with 8 positions matching TRBD2. Germline V CDR1 and CDR2: SGHRS, YFSETQ. The CDR3 totals 14 residues. V lost 7 bases and J lost 2; bases outside the gene matches: 6. CDR3 DNA: TGCGCCAGCCGGACTAGCTGGGACACAGATACGCAGTATTTT. This translates into CASRTSWDTDTQYF.

The chain joins TRBV19 to TRBJ1-5, with no clear D. Germline loops: CDR1 LNHDA, CDR2 SQIVND (reference sequence). Trimming stripped 9 bases from V and 0 bases from J, with 18 bases between. This CDR3 comprises 16 residues. The DNA of the CDR3 is TGTGCCAGCACGCGGCAGCCCCTTTATAGCAATCAGCCCCAGCATTTT. Protein: CASTRQPLYSNQPQHF.

The CDR3 spells CASSSRDRNEQYF. The CDR3 coding sequence is TGTGCCAGCAGCTCCAGGGATCGGAACGAGCAGTACTTC. J is TRBJ2-7 and V is TRBV7-9, with D perhaps TRBD1 (5 bases). CDR1 and CDR2 (germline): SEHNR, FQNEAQ (reference sequence). The V end lost 4 bases, the J end lost 5 bases, and 12 bases lay between the germline ends. The CDR3 consists of 13 residues.

The genes are TRBV28 and TRBJ1-6; TRBD1 matches at 10 bases. There are 14 residues in the CDR3. Per germline, CDR1 MDHEN and CDR2 SYDVKM. Germline trimming cut 3 bases from V and 10 bases from J; bases unmatched to any gene: 3. In DNA form, the CDR3 reads TGTGCCAGCAGTTTGGACAGGGGGGGATCACCCCTCCACTTT. It yields the protein CASSLDRGGSPLHF. The variable domain in full, completed from reference TRBV28 and TRBJ1-6, reads DVKVTQSSRYLVKRTGEKVFLECVQDMDHENMFWYRQDPGLGLRLIYFSYDVKMKEKGDIPEGYSVSREKKERFSLILESASTNQTSMYLCASSLDRGGSPLHFGNGTRLTVT.

The CDR3 loop reads CASSTDSPNTEAFF. DNA of the CDR3: TGTGCCAGCAGCACGGACAGCCCGAACACTGAAGCTTTCTTT. The J gene is TRBJ1-1, the V gene TRBV9, with D possibly TRBD1 on 6 matching bases. This CDR3 contains 14 residues. Trimming took 4 bases from V and 1 from J, leaving 11 bases between them. The germline CDR1 and CDR2 sequences are SGDLS and YYNGEE.

This chain joins TRBV29-1 and TRBJ1-1; perhaps TRBD1 as D (5 bases). Trimming pared 4 bases from V and 1 base from J, leaving 7 bases between. CDR3 length: 12 residues. The germline V gene has CDR1 SQVTM and CDR2 ANQGSEA. CDR3 nucleotides: TGCAGCGTTGGGCAGGGGAACACTGAAGCTTTCTTT. Translating it yields CSVGQGNTEAFF.

The chain links TRBV11-2 to TRBJ1-1, with D maybe TRBD1 (6 bases). The CDR3 spans 16 residues. Trimming left V 3 bases short and J 1 base short, with 15 bases between. Germline V gene data show CDR1 as SGHAT and CDR2 as FQNNGV. In nucleotides, the CDR3 is TGTGCCAGCAGCTTCCTGGGGGCGCGGCAGAACACTGAAGCTTTCTTT. This encodes CASSFLGARQNTEAFF.

The chain has TRBV3-1 (or the pseudogene TRBV3-2) and TRBJ1-4, with TRBD1 identical over 7 bases. Germline V lookup: CDR1 LGHDT, CDR2 YNNKEL (reference sequence). The CDR3 runs to 15 residues. The V and J ends lost 5 bases and 6 bases, in that order; junction bases with no gene match: 9. In nucleotides, the CDR3 is TGTGCCAGCAGCACCCGGATAGGGGGCTATGAAAAACTGTTTTTT. Protein: CASSTRIGGYEKLFF.

The V and J genes are TRBV19 and TRBJ1-5; D remains unclear. This CDR3 is built from 15 residues. Trimming left V 1 base short and J 1 base short, with 8 bases between. Germline V CDR1 and CDR2: LNHDA, SQIVND (reference sequence). CDR3 coding DNA: TGTGCCAGTAGTATAGCGGCGGGCAGCAATCAGCCCCAGCATTTT. Translation gives CASSIAAGSNQPQHF.

This clone was detected only once. This sequence joins TRBV6-6 and TRBJ1-1; tentative D call: TRBD1 (6 bases). The ends were cut back, 2 bases at V and 0 bases at J, with 10 bases in the middle. The CDR3 is 15 residues long. The germline gives CDR1 MNHNY, CDR2 SVGAGI (reference sequence). The CDR3 DNA follows: TGTGCCAGCAGTTACAACAGGGCGGTGAACACTGAAGCTTTCTTT. Translated, it gives CASSYNRAVNTEAFF.

A remark on this clone: Germline is not matched at one junction end, which may reflect a read error. The chain couples TRBV29-1 to TRBJ2-5; D might be TRBD2 (6 bases). The CDR3 extends over 15 amino acids. CDR1 is SQVTM and CDR2 is ANQGSEA in the germline V gene. In DNA form, the CDR3 reads TGCAGCGTAGAAGGGACTCGACAATACCAAGAGACCCAGTACTTC. Amino acids: CSVEGTRQYQETQYF.

The sample holds a few counts of this clone. The chain uses TRBV5-1 and TRBJ2-2, with unresolved D. CDR3 size: 15 residues. V was pared by 0 bases and J by 1 base, with 7 bases between. Germline-derived CDR1 and CDR2 are SGHRS and YFSETQ. The CDR3 region has the DNA TGCGCCAGCAGCTTGGCCCTCGGGAACACCGGGGAGCTGTTTTTT. Its protein is CASSLALGNTGELFF.

The sample holds one count of this clone. The CDR3 loop is CASSSSYNSPLHF. CDR3 coding DNA: TGTGCCAGCTCGAGCTCCTATAATTCACCCCTCCACTTT. V is TRBV28 and J is TRBJ1-6; D not certain. CDR1 and CDR2 from the germline V gene are MDHEN and SYDVKM. V lost 8 bases, J lost 0 bases, and 5 bases lay in between. CDR3 length: 13 residues.

The genes are TRBV11-1 and TRBJ2-5, with no clear D. The CDR3 is 15 residues long. CDR1 is SGHAT and CDR2 is FQDESV in the germline V gene (reference sequence). V shed 4 bases and J shed 5 bases, with 17 bases lying between them. CDR3 sequence (DNA): TGTGCCAGCAGCTCCTGGGCCCTACCCCGGGAGACCCAGTACTTC. This translates into CASSSWALPRETQYF.

This sequence joins TRBV18 and TRBJ1-3, with 7 nucleotides matching TRBD1. The CDR3 is made up of 17 amino acids. Germline loops: CDR1 KGHSH, CDR2 LQKENI. V lost 3 bases and J lost 2; bases outside the gene matches: 10. CDR3 coding DNA: TGTGCCAGCTCACCCCTGGACAGGATTTTAGCTGGAAACACCATATATTTT. The encoded protein is CASSPLDRILAGNTIYF.

The rearrangement uses TRBV9 and TRBJ2-2, with 7 bases matching TRBD1. This CDR3 spans 16 amino acids. Losses at the gene ends were 1 base for V and 0 bases for J; bases not matched to a gene: 3. Per the germline V gene, CDR1 is SGDLS and CDR2 is YYNGEE. The CDR3 DNA sequence: TGTGCCAGCAGCGTACCCCAGGGGGCGAACACCGGGGAGCTGTTTTTT. Protein product: CASSVPQGANTGELFF.

This chain links TRBV10-1 with TRBJ2-1, with 8 bases aligning to TRBD2. This CDR3 spans 14 amino acids. Germline lookup yields CDR1 WNHNN and CDR2 SYGVQD (reference sequence). V lost 10 bases to trimming and J lost 7 bases; unmatched junction nucleotides: 12. CDR3: CATSGGQVDNEQFF. The CDR3, as DNA: TGCGCCACCTCGGGGGGGCAAGTGGATAATGAGCAGTTCTTC.

This clone was seen more than once but under ten times. Mismatch with germline at one junction end may stem from a read error. This chain links TRBV4-2 with TRBJ2-3; 12 bases match TRBD2. The length of the CDR3 is 16 residues. Germline V gene sequence: CDR1 LGHNA, CDR2 YNFKEQ. CDR3 bases: TGTGCCAGCAGTCAAGGACTAGCGGGGACCGGAGATACGCAGTATTTT. It is translated as CASSQGLAGTGDTQYF.

The chain combines TRBV6-5 with TRBJ2-1, with 14 nucleotides matching TRBD2. Looked up from germline, CDR1 is MNHEY and CDR2 is SVGAGI. Trimming took 6 bases from V and 3 from J; bases not matched to a gene: 1. This CDR3 comprises 15 residues. Here the CDR3 reads CASRGLAGDYNEQFF. For the CDR3, the DNA is TGTGCCAGCAGGGGACTAGCGGGAGACTACAATGAGCAGTTCTTC.

The chain links TRBV3-1 (or the pseudogene TRBV3-2) to TRBJ2-1; TRBD2 aligns across 10 bases. Germline V gives CDR1 LGHDT, CDR2 YNNKEL (reference sequence). The CDR3 runs 17 residues. Germline trimming cut 4 bases from V and 8 bases from J; bases unmatched to any gene: 14. The chain's CDR3 is CASSLRRGLAGVHEQFF. The CDR3 region has the DNA TGTGCCAGCAGCCTGCGGAGGGGGCTAGCGGGAGTTCATGAGCAGTTCTTC.

V gene TRBV18 combines with J gene TRBJ2-1, with 7 bases lining up with TRBD2. This CDR3 comprises 13 residues. The germline gives CDR1 KGHSH, CDR2 LQKENI. J lost 5 bases, V lost 2 bases, and 0 bases had no gene match. The CDR3 reads CASSPAGDNEQFF. The CDR3 DNA reads as TGTGCCAGCTCACCAGCGGGAGACAATGAGCAGTTCTTC. The full variable domain, its missing parts supplied by reference TRBV18 and TRBJ2-1, is NAGVMQNPRHLVRRRGQEARLRCSPMKGHSHVYWYRQLPEEGLKFMVYLQKENIIDESGMPKERFSAEFPKEGPSILRIQQVVRGDSAAYFCASSPAGDNEQFFGPGTRLTVL.

The V gene is TRBV6-4, the J gene TRBJ2-6; the D gene is possibly TRBD1 (6 bases). The CDR3 has 16 residues. Germline V gene sequence: CDR1 MRHNA, CDR2 SNTAGT. V was cut by 2 bases and J by 2 bases, with 10 bases left in between. The CDR3 region is CASSDGGHTGANVLTF. For the CDR3, the DNA is TGTGCCAGCAGTGACGGGGGCCACACTGGGGCCAACGTCCTGACTTTC.

This clone occurred a few times. The CDR3 DNA is TGCGCCAGCAGCGCGGGATCGTTAGGGATTAGGAACACTGAAGCTTTCTTT. Translation gives CASSAGSLGIRNTEAFF. The chain employs TRBV5-1 and TRBJ1-1; unclear D gene. Trimming left V 4 bases short and J 1 base short, with 20 bases between. The germline V gene encodes CDR1 SGHRS and CDR2 YFSETQ. The CDR3 sequence is 17 residues long.